Listed below are T cell receptor beta chains from one sample, sequenced in a study of OX40 agonist ivuxolimab in advanced cancers. Using immunoSEQ multiplex PCR, the repertoire was profiled, and TCRdb retains in-frame clones only, with some absent. The sample comprises under 85,000 clones, around 86% of which are singletons, and approximately 1.9% rests with the top ten. Source: CD4+ or CD8+ T cells sorted from blood, taken in a trial of the OX40 agonist ivuxolimab. The source is an adult with an advanced solid tumor such as melanoma, head and neck, liver or kidney cancer. Each CDR3 is given with its conserved first and last residue. The D gene is left open where the match is weak. The size of a clone is reported for some rows only, either as once, few or many, or as a class for expanded clones.

TRBJ2-3	.	TRBV19	.	CASTPSAEGDTQYF	TGTGCCAGTACCCCCTCGGCGGAAGGAGATACGCAGTATTTT
TRBJ2-4	.	TRBV6-1	.	CASSPTEDIQYF	TGTGCCAGCAGTCCCACGGAGGACATTCAGTACTTC
TRBJ2-2	once	TRBV6-5	.	CASYRSGRTGELFF	TGTGCCAGCTATAGGAGCGGGCGTACCGGGGAGCTGTTTTTT
TRBJ1-1	.	TRBV30	TRBD1	CAWGGGTGAQMNTEAFF	TGTGCCTGGGGAGGGGGGACAGGGGCCCAAATGAACACTGAAGCTTTCTTT
TRBJ2-1	.	TRBV4-3	.	CASSSVGVDEQFF	TGCGCCAGCAGCTCGGTCGGGGTCGATGAGCAGTTCTTC
TRBJ2-3	.	TRBV7-3	.	CASSLSGRLGDTQYF	TGTGCCAGCAGCTTATCGGGTCGCCTGGGAGATACGCAGTATTTT
TRBJ1-2	.	TRBV28	.	CASSYFLGRGYTF	TGTGCCAGCAGTTATTTTCTGGGCAGGGGCTACACCTTC
TRBJ1-2	.	TRBV5-4	.	CASSSRGRQGDGYTF	TGTGCCAGCAGCTCAAGGGGTCGGCAGGGAGACGGCTACACCTTC
TRBJ2-2	once	TRBV2	.	CASSEVRTGELFF	TGTGCCAGCAGTGAAGTGAGGACCGGGGAGCTGTTTTTT
TRBJ2-7	.	TRBV7-9	.	CASSLQGYEQYF	TGTGCCAGCAGCTTGCAAGGGTACGAGCAGTACTTC
TRBJ1-1	few	TRBV19	TRBD1	CASRPTGLSTEAFF	TGTGCCAGTAGACCGACAGGGTTGAGCACTGAAGCTTTCTTT
TRBJ2-7	few	TRBV11-1	.	CASSLDSYEQYF	TGTGCCAGCAGCTTAGACAGCTACGAGCAGTACTTC
TRBJ2-7	.	TRBV28	.	CASIKSGVSYEQYF	TGTGCCAGCATCAAATCCGGGGTTTCCTACGAGCAGTACTTC
TRBJ1-6	.	TRBV6-6	.	CASSYGGLNSPLHF	TGTGCCAGCAGTTATGGGGGTTTAAATTCACCCCTCCACTTT
TRBJ1-3	.	TRBV30	.	CASAFFVSGNTIYF	TGTGCCTCCGCCTTCTTTGTTTCTGGAAACACCATATATTTT
TRBJ2-7	.	TRBV13	.	CASSLTSSYEQYF	TGTGCCAGCAGCTTAACGAGCTCCTACGAGCAGTACTTC
TRBJ1-3	.	TRBV5-1	.	CASSLASQQISGNTIYF	TGCGCCAGCAGCTTGGCTTCCCAGCAGATCTCTGGAAACACCATATATTTT
TRBJ2-3	.	TRBV6-6	.	CASRRTVSTDTQYF	TGTGCCAGCAGAAGGACAGTTAGCACAGATACGCAGTATTTT
TRBJ2-1	.	TRBV28	.	CASNRDHNEQFF	TGTGCCAGCAACAGGGACCACAATGAGCAGTTCTTC
TRBJ1-1	.	TRBV4-2	TRBD1	CASSQVTGQGDTEAFF	TGTGCCAGCAGCCAAGTAACTGGACAGGGCGACACTGAAGCTTTCTTT
TRBJ2-3	.	TRBV5-1	.	CASSLQGIPDTQYF	TGCGCCAGCAGCTTGCAGGGGATACCAGATACGCAGTATTTT
TRBJ1-3	.	TRBV5-5	.	CASSVDSSGNTIYF	TGTGCCAGCAGCGTTGACAGCTCTGGAAACACCATATATTTT
TRBJ2-7	.	TRBV5-1	TRBD2	CASSLALSGRGYEQYF	TGCGCCAGCAGCTTGGCCTTAAGCGGGAGGGGGTACGAGCAGTACTTC
TRBJ1-5	few	TRBV28	TRBD1	CASSSRQGSNQPQHF	TGTGCCAGCAGTTCTCGACAGGGTAGCAATCAGCCCCAGCATTTT
TRBJ1-2	.	TRBV18	.	CASSPGAPYGYTF	TGTGCCAGCTCACCGGGGGCCCCCTATGGCTACACCTTC
TRBJ1-2	few	TRBV7-9	.	CASSPAGGYYGYTF	TGTGCCAGCAGCCCGGCTGGGGGCTACTATGGCTACACCTTC
TRBJ2-1	.	TRBV9	TRBD2	CASSVRAGGRDEQFF	TGTGCCAGCAGCGTAAGAGCGGGGGGTAGGGATGAGCAGTTCTTC
TRBJ2-3	.	TRBV7-6	.	CASSSTWKGEDTQYF	TGTGCCAGCAGCTCCACCTGGAAAGGGGAAGATACGCAGTATTTT
TRBJ2-2	.	TRBV15	TRBD2	CATSRGGAGGAGELFF	TGTGCCACCAGCAGAGGGGGAGCGGGGGGGGCCGGGGAGCTGTTTTTT
TRBJ2-7	.	TRBV28	TRBD1	CASSSTGGGSYEQYF	TGTGCCAGCAGTTCAACAGGGGGCGGGTCCTACGAGCAGTACTTC
TRBJ1-5	.	TRBV7-8	.	CASSPQGGQPQHF	TGTGCCAGCAGCCCCCAGGGTGGTCAGCCCCAGCATTTT
TRBJ1-3	few	TRBV6-5	.	CASTPVAKAGNTIYF	TGTGCCAGCACCCCGGTCGCGAAGGCTGGAAACACCATATATTTT
TRBJ1-3	.	TRBV7-9	.	CASSLGRSGNTIYF	TGTGCCAGCAGCTTAGGGAGGTCTGGAAACACCATATATTTT
TRBJ1-4	.	TRBV21-1	.	CASSEGTSGARREKLFF	TGTGCCAGCAGCGAGGGGACTTCTGGGGCCCGACGGGAAAAACTGTTTTTT
TRBJ2-2	.	TRBV7-2	.	CASSLVISGGELFF	TGTGCCAGCAGCTTAGTCATATCGGGCGGGGAGCTGTTTTTT
TRBJ1-5	.	TRBV19	TRBD1	CASSRGDRGRNQPQHF	TGTGCCAGTAGCCGAGGTGACAGGGGACGGAATCAGCCCCAGCATTTT
TRBJ2-7	.	TRBV4-2	TRBD1	CASSPLRTGNYEQYF	TGTGCCAGCAGCCCCCTCCGGACAGGGAACTACGAGCAGTACTTC
TRBJ2-7	.	TRBV7-6	TRBD1	CASSYSAGTGFGEQYF	TGTGCCAGCAGCTACTCTGCTGGGACAGGGTTCGGCGAGCAGTACTTC
TRBJ1-5	.	TRBV28	.	CASSLFSRGGSPHF	TGTGCCAGCAGTTTATTCTCTAGAGGGGGGTCCCCGCATTTT
TRBJ1-2	.	TRBV19	TRBD1	CASSPRTGGVLGYGYTF	TGTGCCAGTAGTCCACGGACAGGGGGCGTCCTCGGCTATGGCTACACCTTC
TRBJ2-7	.	TRBV7-2	.	CASSSGPYSPYEQYF	TGTGCCAGCAGCTCGGGACCCTACTCCCCCTACGAGCAGTACTTC
TRBJ2-5	.	TRBV5-1	.	CASSLGTDRETQYF	TGCGCCAGCAGCTTGGGGACTGACAGGGAGACCCAGTACTTC
TRBJ1-4	.	TRBV4-2	.	CASSKAGVAKNEKLFF	TGTGCCAGCAGCAAAGCCGGGGTAGCAAAGAATGAAAAACTGTTTTTT
TRBJ1-3	.	TRBV30	.	CAWSVIAGLVNTIYF	TGTGCCTGGAGTGTAATCGCAGGGCTTGTAAACACCATATATTTT
TRBJ2-7	.	TRBV4-3	.	CASSQDHRRSSYEQYF	TGCGCCAGCAGCCAAGATCATCGTCGGAGCTCCTACGAGCAGTACTTC
TRBJ1-1	.	TRBV7-8	.	CASSFQGITEAFF	TGTGCCAGCAGCTTCCAAGGAATCACTGAAGCTTTCTTT
TRBJ1-1	.	TRBV7-3	.	CASSTNRVAEAFF	TGTGCCAGCAGCACAAACAGGGTAGCTGAAGCTTTCTTT
TRBJ1-5	.	TRBV28	.	CASSLVGRGNQPQHF	TGTGCCAGCAGTTTAGTCGGACGGGGAAATCAGCCCCAGCATTTT
TRBJ1-6	.	TRBV27	TRBD1	CASSLRQGGLWNNSPLHF	TGTGCCAGCAGTTTAAGACAGGGAGGGTTATGGAATAATTCACCCCTCCACTTT
TRBJ2-3	.	TRBV5-6	.	CASSLGLSSTDTQYF	TGTGCCAGCAGCTTGGGACTCTCTAGCACAGATACGCAGTATTTT